This TCR beta chain is from a study of shared clonotypes between healthy human individuals (dated by TCRdb to between 2020 and 2021). Study-level background: The cohort included a few men and a couple of women between 18 and 49 years of age. For each donor, CD4 naive and CD4 memory were each given three plates, CD8 naive was given two plates, and CD8 memory was given one plate. To estimate repertoire size and how much clonotypes are shared between individuals, the study performed deep sequencing of blood TCR repertoires from five healthy adults. To increase sequencing depth and limit assay-specific biases, different laboratories used diverse techniques to prepare libraries and sequence TCR repertoires. Each donor's leukapheresis produced roughly between about 0.9 and 9.5 billion PBMCs.

Points on this clone: This receptor's antigen is unknown. One base away there is no much larger clone; base qualities are not given.

TCR CDR3 regions were amplified from genomic DNA by multiplex PCR using the deep immunoSEQ assay. For each cell subset, the extracted genomic DNA was distributed evenly across all wells of several immunoSEQ 96-well plates, and each plate served as one replicate. For sorted subsets, 150 to 250 ng of genomic DNA, equivalent to some 30,000 T cell genomes, went into each replicate PCR. The purified libraries were quantified using a Qubit 3.0 fluorometer, sized with a Bioanalyzer 2100, and then quantified again using the KAPA Library Quantification kit. Each immunoSEQ 96-well plate was sequenced on its own single-read 150-cycle Illumina NextSeq 550 flow cell. On the study's bioinformatics: Because only junctional sequences without quality scores were contained in the immunoSEQ output, filtering matching that applied to full-length reads could not be performed. To assign V/J genes and CDR3, sequences were annotated against IMGT germline references using PyIR, a Python wrapper for IgBLAST v1.9. Any read was removed if the V/J assignment was weak (E-value above 1e-6), the CDR3 was missing, or the read contained stop codons, out-of-frame junctions, or ambiguous translated residues. A V3J clonotype was defined by an identical inferred V gene, J gene, and CDR3 amino acid sequence. Percentage overlap between repertoires was computed as shared unique clonotypes divided by the size of the smaller repertoire. RTK rarefaction, the Chao1 estimator, and Recon v2.1 estimates of unobserved clonotypes were used to assess repertoire richness. Generation probabilities were computed with OLGA for all TCRbeta clonotypes obtained by the gDNA method from a few donors. TCRdb carries this immuneACCESS record with in-frame sequences only. Its versions omit some clonotypes, under half of them owing to an unresolved V gene in the studies checked, with the rest unexplained. Clonal size and the V and J genes are those of that table, whereas D and trimming came from the DNA. Here the sample has fewer than 3 million clones; 92% occur a single time. Of the sample, 0.3% to 0.45% falls within the top ten clones.

Results the study describes overall, beyond this receptor: Pairwise subsampling led to the expectation that sequencing depth would affect the degree of clonotype sharing among donors. Because the study included only a small number of donors, the genetic and exposure-history diversity represented was limited. When four donors were compared, the shared fraction of clonotypes was approximately 5% for naive CD4, 3.5% for naive CD8, more than 2% for memory CD4, and 0.3% to 0.5% for memory CD8. Sampling was restricted to blood, and TCR repertoires in tissues likely differ from the TCR repertoires found in blood. Incomplete sequencing was indicated by rarefaction of sorted-subset datasets, despite the large sequencing depth. Naive subsets generally had larger estimated clonotype richness than memory subsets did. Compared with non-shared clonotypes, the clonotypes found in all four sorted-subset donors had higher generation probabilities.

V loses 0 bases, J loses 5 bases, and the germline ends lie 8 bases apart. For CDR1 and CDR2, the germline V gene (reference sequence) lists GTSNPN and SVGIG. There are 13 amino acids in the CDR3, from cysteine to phenylalanine inclusive. Just CDR3 DNA is preserved here, 39 bases in frame from base 1. The donors were healthy, HIV-negative adults who had no recently reported acute infections or vaccinations. Every donor was a Caucasian adult residing in Nashville, Tennessee, USA. CD4+ T cells were enriched by magnetic negative selection, after which naive cells were positively selected on CD45RA and the negative fraction was taken as the memory subset. Blood was obtained by leukapheresis, after which PBMCs were separated by Ficoll-Histopaque density gradient centrifugation and cryopreserved in liquid nitrogen vapor phase. Purity and quantity of every magnetically sorted T cell population were checked by analytical flow cytometry. Each sorted fraction had its genomic DNA isolated and then quantified by UV absorbance on a Nanodrop 2000c.

This TCR was recovered from a man between 18 and 35 years old in good health. Some clones in this sample may be carry-over from other donors' samples. The chain was built from TRBV30 and TRBJ1-5, with the D gene call left open. Source material: naive CD4+ T cells from PBMCs. The cell subset or site label, read with the paper, signifies: CD45RA+ positively selected. The CDR3 protein sequence reads: CAWSVLDDQPQHF. The DNA sequence is given as TGTGCCTGGAGTGTACTCGATGATCAGCCCCAGCATTTT.